This T cell receptor (beta chain) was captured in a study of cytomegalovirus exposure and HLA in healthy donors. The PCR made use of 60 Vbeta and 13 Jbeta primers. TCRdb keeps only in-frame clones here, not all; method: immunoSEQ multiplex PCR. The sample shows about 120,000 clones, around 65% of them seen only once. Study observations and caveats: Analysis performed later found more than 15,000 TCR beta sequences associated with HLA alleles at 0.05 false discovery rate. Highly shared sequence variants in one cluster were likely a sequencing artifact. Differences between HLA loci emerged in a later analysis of TCR association rates, with DRB1 most and HLA-C fewest.

With respect to this clone: The target antigen is unknown.

This TCR derives from a man between 18 and 35 years old in good health and CMV-seronegative. Sequenced material: PBMCs.

CDR3 region: CASSRDRGLETQYF. The CDR3 DNA follows: TGTGCCAGCAGCCGGGACAGGGGGCTGGAGACCCAGTACTTC. V is TRBV7-9 and J is TRBJ2-5; 12 nucleotides agree with TRBD1. Trimming removed 5 bases from V and 5 bases from J; junction bases left unmatched: 3. The CDR3 runs to 14 residues. Per germline, CDR1 SEHNR and CDR2 FQNEAQ (reference sequence).